This TCR beta chain was identified in a study of blood T cell repertoires in COVID-19 (dated by TCRdb to 2020 to 2021). For context, the study as a whole: Collaborator samples came from the United States, Italy and Spain and covered acute and convalescent phases of COVID-19. Subjects who had been exposed to COVID-19, were actively infected with it, or had recovered from it provided the deeply sampled blood TCRbeta repertoires that made up the dataset. Where HLA class I and class II types were available, the types were taken from metadata supplied by the sample provider, not from assay-based typing. The samples were drawn from two sources: the first 160 participants of the ongoing ImmuneRACE study, and 1,254 subjects contributed by 6 global collaborators. The repertoires were released in a freely available public database intended as a resource for research on the immune response to SARS-CoV-2. The prospective study material was composed of cDNA or gDNA derived from T cells, B-cell-depleted T cells, or PBMCs. The sample metadata nearly always contained a de-identified subject ID, COVID-19 status, age in years and sex.

TCRbeta CDR3 regions were amplified from genomic DNA using the immunoSEQ Assay, a bias-controlled multiplex PCR. The study's own analysis went as follows. Within the assay, amplification of reference gene primers was used to estimate how many nucleated cells each sample contained. Sequence reads were collapsed and filtered to measure the absolute abundance of every unique TCRbeta CDR3 rearrangement. Productive Simpson clonality was computed per sample as the square root of Simpson's diversity index over productive rearrangements. TCRdb stores this immuneACCESS table with in-frame sequences only. Part of the clones is absent; in the studies checked, under half of the shortfall reflects unresolved V genes, and no reason is known for the rest. V, J and clone size reflect that table, while D and trimming were determined from the DNA. The sample table records around 270,000 clones; more than 75% of these occur just once. Together, the top ten hold 2.3% of the sample.

What the authors observed across the whole study: How much clinical and demographic metadata was included differed by source and by participant, and the metadata was provided uncurated.

Regarding this clone: The specificity of this receptor is unknown. No qualities accompany the bases; no much larger clone lies one base away.

The CDR3 spans 13 residues, from the cysteine through the phenylalanine. Only the CDR3 DNA is retained, 39 bases long and in frame from the first base. Sequences KGHDR (CDR1) and SFDVKD (CDR2) are obtained from the germline V gene. V is pared back by 4 bases and J by 4 bases, with 8 bases lying between the germline termini. The collaborating institutions used their own protocols to collect whole blood in K2EDTA tubes. For TCRbeta analysis, collaborator samples were shipped as frozen whole blood, as isolated PBMCs, or as DNA extracted from either sample type. This receptor was identified in a woman in her forties or fifties with acute or convalescent COVID-19. The chain uses TRBV24-1 and TRBJ2-3; a tentative D call is TRBD2 (6 bases match). The sequenced sample consisted of peripheral blood. The CDR3 sequence is CATSERRADTQYF. The DNA reads as follows: TGTGCCACCAGTGAGAGGAGGGCAGATACGCAGTATTTT.